A selection of T cell receptor beta chains follows, all from one sample in a study of brain T cells in children with intractable seizures. Generated by immunoSEQ multiplex PCR, the TCRdb table keeps only in-frame clones and is missing some. The sample holds hundreds of thousands of clones, 93% seen once. Sample: peripheral blood, taken more than 4 months after surgery. These receptors were taken from a boy younger than two with tuberous sclerosis and intractable seizures. CDR3s include the opening cysteine and the closing phenylalanine or tryptophan. The D gene is left open where the match is weak. Only some rows state a clone size, as once, few, many or a class for expanded clones.

j_call v_call clone_size d_call cdr3_aa cdr3_nt
TRBJ2-5 TRBV11-2 - - CASSLEARKGTQYF TGTGCCAGCAGCTTAGAGGCCCGGAAGGGGACCCAGTACTTC
TRBJ2-5 TRBV1 - - CTSSTGTSGQETQYF TGCACCAGCAGCACCGGGACTAGCGGCCAAGAGACCCAGTACTTC
TRBJ2-5 TRBV10-3 - TRBD2 CAISERTSGLKETQYF TGTGCCATCAGTGAAAGAACTAGCGGGTTAAAAGAGACCCAGTACTTC
TRBJ1-2 TRBV20-1 - TRBD1 CSASQGGNYGYTF TGCAGTGCTAGTCAGGGGGGAAACTATGGCTACACCTTC
TRBJ1-6 TRBV5-1 - - CASSLGGSSYNSPLHF TGCGCCAGCAGCTTGGGGGGGAGCTCCTATAATTCACCCCTCCACTTT
TRBJ2-7 TRBV2 - TRBD1 CASLYRGREQYF TGTGCCAGCCTTTACAGGGGGCGCGAGCAGTACTTC
TRBJ1-6 TRBV2 - - CASSGRHSSNSPLHF TGTGCCAGCAGTGGGCGACACAGCAGTAATTCACCCCTCCACTTT
TRBJ1-2 TRBV28 - - CASSFFDGRGTLETNYGYTF TGTGCCAGCAGTTTTTTTGACGGCCGGGGAACACTAGAGACTAACTATGGCTACACCTTC
TRBJ2-3 TRBV10-1 - TRBD1 CASSAVPGQGTDTQYF TGCGCCAGCAGTGCTGTTCCCGGACAGGGAACAGATACGCAGTATTTT
TRBJ2-1 TRBV12-3/TRBV12-4 - - CASSLVREQFF TGTGCCAGCAGTTTAGTACGGGAGCAGTTCTTC
TRBJ1-2 TRBV5-1 - - CASRTGRDYGYTF TGCGCCAGCAGAACAGGGAGGGACTATGGCTACACCTTC
TRBJ1-6 TRBV5-4 - TRBD1 CASSPTGEWNSPLHF TGTGCCAGCAGCCCGACAGGGGAATGGAATTCACCCCTCCACTTT
TRBJ1-2 TRBV3-1/TRBV3-2 - - CASSQVPGGGYTF TGTGCCAGCAGCCAAGTACCGGGTGGTGGCTACACCTTC
TRBJ1-4 TRBV3-1/TRBV3-2 - - CASSQLGQIATNEKLFF TGTGCCAGCAGCCAACTCGGACAGATTGCAACTAATGAAAAACTGTTTTTT
TRBJ2-2 TRBV2 - TRBD1 CASSEAGQVGTGELFF TGTGCCAGCAGTGAAGCTGGACAGGTGGGGACCGGGGAGCTGTTTTTT
TRBJ1-6 TRBV28 - - CASGGGRPNSPLHF TGTGCCAGCGGCGGGGGCAGGCCAAATTCACCCCTCCACTTT
TRBJ1-2 TRBV14 - - CASSQTTADGYTF TGTGCCAGCAGCCAAACTACCGCCGATGGCTACACCTTC
TRBJ1-5 TRBV6-5 - TRBD1 CASRRTGGLDQPQHF TGTGCCAGCAGACGGACAGGGGGCTTAGACCAGCCCCAGCATTTT
TRBJ1-1 TRBV10-3 few - CASWADTEAFF TGTGCCTCGTGGGCTGACACTGAAGCTTTCTTT
TRBJ1-5 TRBV4-1 - - CASSQALGQQPQHF TGCGCCAGCAGCCAAGCTCTGGGGCAACAGCCCCAGCATTTT
TRBJ1-5 TRBV20-1 - TRBD1 CSASWTGGHNQPQHF TGCAGTGCTAGTTGGACAGGGGGCCACAATCAGCCCCAGCATTTT
TRBJ2-5 TRBV23-1 - - CASTPSGGREWETQYF TGCGCCAGCACTCCCTCGGGGGGCCGCGAATGGGAGACCCAGTACTTC
TRBJ2-3 TRBV5-4 - TRBD2 CASRGTIRTDTQYF TGTGCCAGCAGAGGGACTATACGCACAGATACGCAGTATTTT
TRBJ2-1 TRBV30 - TRBD1 CAWSGPGGRSYNEQFF TGTGCCTGGAGTGGCCCAGGGGGACGCTCCTACAATGAGCAGTTCTTC
TRBJ1-1 TRBV5-6 - TRBD1 CASSWPTGGTEAFF TGTGCCAGCAGCTGGCCGACAGGGGGCACTGAAGCTTTCTTT
TRBJ2-5 TRBV10-1 - TRBD2 CASRNPRLAGDQETQYF TGCGCCAGCAGGAACCCCCGACTAGCGGGAGACCAAGAGACCCAGTACTTC